The 15 T cell receptor beta chains given below trace back to one sample, sequenced in a study of breast tumors, draining lymph nodes, adjacent tissues. TCRdb reprocessed the multiplex PCR reads with MiXCR, giving one entry per CDR3 protein. The table includes about 230,000 distinct CDR3 sequences, about 34% detected once. Breast cancer patients provided tissue from their axillary draining lymph nodes. The sample comprised axillary lymph node tissue. These receptors all stem from a female donor with breast cancer. Some clones in this sample may be carry-over from other donors' samples.

This clonotype was seen many times. The genes are TRBV19 and TRBJ2-6, with unresolved D. Germline lookup yields CDR1 LNHDA and CDR2 SQIVND (reference sequence). The CDR3 contains 12 residues. With 5 bases removed from V and 4 bases from J, the gap between germline ends came to 3 bases. The CDR3 protein is CASSRGANVLTF. For the CDR3, the DNA is TGTGCCAGTAGTCGCGGGGCCAACGTCCTGACTTTC.

This chain connects TRBV28 to TRBJ2-4; D possibly matches TRBD1 or TRBD2 (5 bases each). Trimming took 4 bases from V and 1 from J, leaving 23 bases between them. This CDR3 is built from 19 residues. Germline-derived CDR1 and CDR2 are MDHEN and SYDVKM. The CDR3 is CASSSPRRDLSGAKNIQYF. CDR3 nucleotides: TGTGCCAGCAGTTCCCCGAGACGGGACCTCTCAGGGGCCAAAAACATTCAGTACTTC.

This clonotype was seen only a few times. A read error may explain this, as a much larger clone is one base away. The rearrangement uses TRBV5-1 and TRBJ2-7; TRBD2 matches at 10 bases. The germline CDR1 and CDR2 sequences are SGHRS and YFSETQ. The CDR3 runs 17 residues. V lost 3 bases, J lost 5 bases, and 14 bases stayed unmatched. The CDR3 protein is CASSWYSSGSTTHEQYF. CDR3 DNA: TGCGCCAGCAGCTGGTATTCTAGCGGGAGCACCACCCACGAGCAGTACTTC.

This clonotype was counted a single time. This could be a read error, since a much larger clone is one nucleotide away. The V gene is TRBV6-1, the J gene TRBJ2-2, with D possibly being TRBD2 (5 bases). The CDR3 is 13 amino acids. Trimming stripped 6 bases from V and 7 bases from J, with 12 bases between. Germline values: CDR1 MNHNS, CDR2 SASEGT. CDR3 sequence: CASSDVAIGELFF. CDR3 DNA sequence: TGTGCCAGCAGCGACGTAGCGATCGGGGAGCTGTTTTTT.

This clonotype was recorded at least ten times. The chain employs TRBV20-1 and TRBJ2-1; unclear D gene. The CDR3 has 11 amino acids. CDR1 DFQATT and CDR2 SNEGSKA come from the germline V gene (reference sequence). V gave up 4 bases and J gave up 8 bases, with 9 bases separating them. The CDR3 loop is CSANRGYEQFF. For the CDR3, the DNA is TGCAGTGCTAATCGAGGTTATGAGCAGTTCTTC.

This clonotype was recorded at least ten times. V usage is TRBV9 and J usage is TRBJ2-7; 7 nucleotides align to TRBD1. The CDR3 has 13 amino acids. Trimming at V came to 4 bases and at J to 7 bases, leaving 8 bases not matched to a gene. The germline CDR1 and CDR2 sequences are SGDLS and YYNGEE. CDR3 nucleotides: TGTGCCAGCAGCTCAGGGGGACACGGTGAGCAGTACTTC. As protein: CASSSGGHGEQYF.

This clonotype has ten or more counts. V usage is TRBV29-1 and J usage is TRBJ1-5; D perhaps matches TRBD1 (6 bases). CDR1 SQVTM and CDR2 ANQGSEA come from the germline V gene. V was pared by 6 bases and J by 4 bases, with 16 bases between. CDR3 length: 14 amino acids. The CDR3 reads CSVAQDSQNQPQHF. The CDR3 DNA reads as TGCAGCGTGGCACAGGACAGCCAAAATCAGCCCCAGCATTTT.

The CDR3 region has the DNA TGTGCCAGCAGCTGGCGACTAGCGGATGGCTACACCTTC. This translates into CASSWRLADGYTF. This chain links TRBV13 with TRBJ1-2; no definite D call. The length of the CDR3 is 13 residues. V lost 4 bases to trimming and J lost 6 bases, with 12 bases between them. CDR1 and CDR2 from the germline V gene are PRHDT and FYEKMQ (reference sequence).

This clonotype came up many times. The chain couples TRBV12-3 or TRBV12-4 to TRBJ1-2; 11 bases agree with TRBD1. The CDR3 is made up of 14 amino acids. V was clipped by 8 bases and J by 4 bases; unmatched bases: 6. Here the CDR3 reads CASGRTGGVYGYTF. The CDR3 bases are TGTGCCAGCGGGAGGACAGGGGGCGTCTATGGCTACACCTTC.

This chain connects TRBV15 to TRBJ2-2, with 8 bases identical to TRBD2. CDR1 LNHNV and CDR2 YYDKDF come from the germline V gene (reference sequence). The CDR3 has 16 amino acids. Trimming cost V 3 bases and J 0 bases; bases outside gene matches: 3. Here the CDR3 DNA reads TGTGCCACCAGCAGGACTAGCGTTGCGAACACCGGGGAGCTGTTTTTT. Translating it yields CATSRTSVANTGELFF.

The chain joins TRBV5-4 to TRBJ2-5, with 13 bases matching TRBD2. The V segment lost 8 bases and the J segment 2 bases; nucleotides outside the gene matches: 9. CDR1 and CDR2 from the germline V gene are SGHNT and YYREEE (reference sequence). This CDR3 spans 16 amino acids. The CDR3 coding sequence is TGTGCCAGTTACCCCTCGGGACTAGCGGGACAAGAGACCCAGTACTTC. Amino acids: CASYPSGLAGQETQYF.

This clonotype was picked up many times. The CDR3 loop reads CASCGDVVGEQYF. DNA for the CDR3: TGTGCCAGCTGTGGGGACGTCGTCGGCGAGCAGTACTTC. The gene calls are TRBV2 and TRBJ2-7; D is perhaps TRBD1 or TRBD2 (5 bases each). The CDR3 contains 13 residues. The V and J ends lost 8 bases and 6 bases respectively, with 17 bases between them. Germline CDR1 is SNHLY and CDR2 is FYNNEI.

J is TRBJ2-2 and V is TRBV9, with TRBD1 as a possible D gene (6 bases). Per the germline V gene, CDR1 is SGDLS and CDR2 is YYNGEE. With 3 bases removed from V and 1 base from J, the gap between germline ends came to 13 bases. The CDR3 is made up of 16 amino acids. CDR3: CASSARTELNTGELFF. The CDR3 coding sequence is TGTGCCAGCAGCGCCAGGACAGAGTTGAACACCGGGGAGCTGTTTTTT.

This clonotype was detected many times. V gene TRBV15 combines with J gene TRBJ2-5; 8 bases are a match to TRBD1. V trimming: 4 bases; J trimming: 5 bases; junction bases outside the gene matches: 9. Germline values: CDR1 LNHNV, CDR2 YYDKDF (reference sequence). This CDR3 has 15 residues. CDR3 coding DNA: TGTGCCACCAGCATGCGGACAGGGAGGTGGGAGACCCAGTACTTC. This encodes CATSMRTGRWETQYF.

The table lists this clonotype with a few counts. The chain is built from TRBV6-5 and TRBJ1-2, with D maybe TRBD1 (6 bases). Germline V CDR1 and CDR2: MNHEY, SVGAGI. The CDR3 extends over 15 amino acids. V was cut by 5 bases and J by 5 bases, with 18 bases left in between. The CDR3 protein is CASSHGAGVSYGYTF. The CDR3 nucleotides are TGTGCCAGCAGTCACGGGGCAGGGGTTTCGTATGGCTACACCTTC.